This TCR beta chain is from a study of blood T cell repertoires in COVID-19 (dated by TCRdb to between 2020 and 2021). Background on the whole study: Samples from collaborators originated in the United States, Italy and Spain and spanned both the acute and convalescent phases of COVID-19. The repertoires were released in a freely available public database meant as a resource for research on the immune response to SARS-CoV-2. The material from the prospective study consisted of cDNA or gDNA derived from T cells, B-cell-depleted T cells, or PBMCs. HLA class I and class II types, where available, came from metadata supplied by the sample provider rather than from assay-based typing. The sample metadata nearly always contained a de-identified subject ID, COVID-19 status, age in years and sex. Samples were obtained from the ongoing ImmuneRACE study (first 160 participants) and from about 1,300 subjects provided by 6 global collaborators. Subjects who had been exposed to COVID-19, were actively infected with it, or had recovered from it provided the deeply sampled blood TCRbeta repertoires that made up the dataset. The study at large found these results: The quantity of clinical and demographic metadata differed by source and by participant and was supplied without curation.

On this clone itself: Its antigen is still unknown. No qualities accompany the bases; no much larger clone lies one base away.

The immunoSEQ Assay, a bias-controlled multiplex PCR, was used to amplify TCRbeta CDR3 regions from genomic DNA. The original pipeline was this. Nucleated cell counts per sample were estimated from amplification of reference gene primers within the assay. Sequence reads were collapsed and filtered to measure the absolute abundance of every unique TCRbeta CDR3 rearrangement. For each sample, productive Simpson clonality was calculated by taking the square root of Simpson's diversity index across productive rearrangements. The source is immuneACCESS, and TCRdb retained only in-frame sequences with V and J called. Part of the clones is not carried over; for the studies checked, unresolved V genes explain less than half of this, and the remainder is unexplained. V, J and clone size were drawn from that table, and D and trimming were deduced from the DNA. The sample table records about 75,000 clones; roughly 87% of these occur just once. Of the sample, approximately 6.4% is held by the ten largest clones.

Collaborating institutions collected whole blood in K2EDTA tubes following their own protocols. Collaborator samples were shipped for TCRbeta analysis as frozen whole blood, isolated PBMCs, or DNA extracted from either sample type. CDR1 and CDR2 were assigned from the germline V gene (reference sequence) as GTSNPN and SVGIG. V is shortened by 8 bases, J by 1 base, and the region joining them spans 19 bases. Taken from cysteine to phenylalanine, the CDR3 has 15 residues. Of all the DNA, just the CDR3 is kept, 45 bases in frame from base 1. This TCR was sampled from a woman aged 50 to 65 with acute or convalescent COVID-19. The chain employs TRBV30 and TRBJ2-3; the best D guess is TRBD2, with 6 bases matching. What was sequenced was peripheral blood. CDR3 region: CARNSQGGGTDTQYF. The DNA is as follows: TGTGCCCGAAACTCACAAGGAGGGGGCACAGATACGCAGTATTTT.